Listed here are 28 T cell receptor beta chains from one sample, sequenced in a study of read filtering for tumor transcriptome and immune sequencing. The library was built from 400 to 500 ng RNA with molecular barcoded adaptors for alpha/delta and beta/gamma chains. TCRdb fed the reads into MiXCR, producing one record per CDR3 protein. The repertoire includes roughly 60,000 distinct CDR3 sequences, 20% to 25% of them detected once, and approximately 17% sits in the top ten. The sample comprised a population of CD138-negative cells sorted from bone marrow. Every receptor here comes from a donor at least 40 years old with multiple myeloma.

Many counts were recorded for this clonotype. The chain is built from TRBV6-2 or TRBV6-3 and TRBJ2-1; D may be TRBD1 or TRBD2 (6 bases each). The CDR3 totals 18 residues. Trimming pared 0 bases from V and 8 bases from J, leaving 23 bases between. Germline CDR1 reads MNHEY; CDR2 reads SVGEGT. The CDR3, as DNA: TGTGCCAGCAGTTACTCGATCCCGGAGGGGGGCCGCGGGTATGAGCAGTTCTTC. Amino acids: CASSYSIPEGGRGYEQFF.

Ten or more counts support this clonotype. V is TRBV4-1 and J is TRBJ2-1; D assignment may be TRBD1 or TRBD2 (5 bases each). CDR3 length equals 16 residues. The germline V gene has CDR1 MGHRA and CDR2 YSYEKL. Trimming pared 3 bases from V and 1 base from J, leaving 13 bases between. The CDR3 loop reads CASSQDGWGSYNEQFF. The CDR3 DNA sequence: TGCGCCAGCAGCCAGGACGGGTGGGGGTCCTACAATGAGCAGTTCTTC.

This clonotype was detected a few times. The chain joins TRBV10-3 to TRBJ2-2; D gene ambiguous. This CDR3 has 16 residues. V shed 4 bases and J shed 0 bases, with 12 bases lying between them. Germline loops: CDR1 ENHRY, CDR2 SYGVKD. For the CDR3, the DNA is TGTGCCATCAGTGCCACAGCAGCTACGAACACCGGGGAGCTGTTTTTT. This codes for CAISATAATNTGELFF.

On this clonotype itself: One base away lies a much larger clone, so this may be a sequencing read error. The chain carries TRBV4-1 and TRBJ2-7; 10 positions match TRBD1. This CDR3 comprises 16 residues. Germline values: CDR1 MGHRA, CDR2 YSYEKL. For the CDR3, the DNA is TGCGCCGGCAGCCAGTCCGGGACAGGGGATGGGTACGAGCAGTACTTC. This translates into CAGSQSGTGDGYEQYF.

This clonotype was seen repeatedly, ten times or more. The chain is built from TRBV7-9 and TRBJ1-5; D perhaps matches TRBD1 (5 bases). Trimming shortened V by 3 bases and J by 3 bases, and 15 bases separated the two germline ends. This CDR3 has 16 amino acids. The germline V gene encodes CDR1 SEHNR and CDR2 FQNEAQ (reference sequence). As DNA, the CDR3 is TGTGCCAGCAGCTTGGGCTTTGGGGACCACAATCAGCCCCAGCATTTT. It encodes CASSLGFGDHNQPQHF.

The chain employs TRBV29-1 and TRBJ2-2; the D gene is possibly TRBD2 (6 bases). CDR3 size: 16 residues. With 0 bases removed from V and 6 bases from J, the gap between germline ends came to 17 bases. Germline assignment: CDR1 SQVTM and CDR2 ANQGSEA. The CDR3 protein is CSVEDWGDRFAGELFF. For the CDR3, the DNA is TGCAGCGTTGAAGATTGGGGGGATCGGTTCGCCGGGGAGCTGTTTTTT.

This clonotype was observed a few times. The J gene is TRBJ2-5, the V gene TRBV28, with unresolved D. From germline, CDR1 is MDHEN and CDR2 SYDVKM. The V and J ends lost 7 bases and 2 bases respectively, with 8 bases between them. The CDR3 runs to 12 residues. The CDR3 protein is CASNTYQETQYF. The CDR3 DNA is TGTGCCAGCAATACGTATCAAGAGACCCAGTACTTC.

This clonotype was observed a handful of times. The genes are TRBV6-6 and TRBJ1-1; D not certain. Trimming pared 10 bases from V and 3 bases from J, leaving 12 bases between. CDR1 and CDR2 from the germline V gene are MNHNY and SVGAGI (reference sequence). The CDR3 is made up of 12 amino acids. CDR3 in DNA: TGTGCCACCGCCCGAGGTTACACTGAAGCTTTCTTT. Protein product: CATARGYTEAFF.

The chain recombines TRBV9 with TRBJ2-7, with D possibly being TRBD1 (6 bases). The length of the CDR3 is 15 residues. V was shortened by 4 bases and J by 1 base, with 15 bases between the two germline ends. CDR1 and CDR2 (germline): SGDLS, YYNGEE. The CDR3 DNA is TGTGCCAGCAGCCCAGAGCCCGGGACATCCTACGAGCAGTACTTC. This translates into CASSPEPGTSYEQYF.

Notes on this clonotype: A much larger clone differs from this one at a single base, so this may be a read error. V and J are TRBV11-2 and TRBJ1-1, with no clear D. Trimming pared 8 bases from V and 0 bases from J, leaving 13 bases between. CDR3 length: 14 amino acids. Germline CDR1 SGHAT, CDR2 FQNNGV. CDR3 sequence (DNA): TGTGCCAGCTCCCAGAACAGCATGAACACTGAAGCTTTCTTT. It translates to CASSQNSMNTEAFF.

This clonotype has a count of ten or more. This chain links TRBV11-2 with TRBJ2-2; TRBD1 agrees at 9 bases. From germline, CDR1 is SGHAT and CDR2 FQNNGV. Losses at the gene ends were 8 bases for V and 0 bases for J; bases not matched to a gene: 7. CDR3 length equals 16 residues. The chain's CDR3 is CASSWGTGPNTGELFF. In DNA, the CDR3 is TGTGCCAGCTCCTGGGGGACAGGGCCGAACACCGGGGAGCTGTTTTTT.

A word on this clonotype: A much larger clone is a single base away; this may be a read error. The CDR3 DNA sequence: TGTGCCAGCAGTTACTTAGTATCAACCGGGGAGCTGTTTTTT. Protein product: CASSYLVSTGELFF. The rearrangement uses TRBV6-5 and TRBJ2-2; unclear D gene. Germline values: CDR1 MNHEY, CDR2 SVGAGI. The CDR3 is 14 residues long. The ends were cut back, 1 base at V and 5 bases at J, with 8 bases in the middle.

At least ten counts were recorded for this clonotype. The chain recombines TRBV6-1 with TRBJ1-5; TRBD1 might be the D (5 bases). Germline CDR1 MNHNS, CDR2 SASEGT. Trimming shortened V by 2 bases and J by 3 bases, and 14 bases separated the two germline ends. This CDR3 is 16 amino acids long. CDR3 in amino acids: CASSEILGQPNQPQHF. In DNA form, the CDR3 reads TGTGCCAGCAGTGAAATCCTGGGGCAGCCCAATCAGCCCCAGCATTTT.

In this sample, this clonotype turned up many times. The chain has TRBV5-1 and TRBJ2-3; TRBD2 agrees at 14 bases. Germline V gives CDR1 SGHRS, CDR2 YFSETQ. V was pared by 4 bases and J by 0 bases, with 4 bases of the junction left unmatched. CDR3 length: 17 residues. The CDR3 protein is CASSGTSGGSSTDTQYF. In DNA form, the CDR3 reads TGCGCCAGCAGCGGGACTAGCGGGGGATCTAGCACAGATACGCAGTATTTT.

The CDR3 is CSARDRMGLALETQYF. The CDR3 bases are TGCAGTGCTAGAGATAGGATGGGACTAGCTCTAGAGACCCAGTACTTC. J is TRBJ2-5 and V is TRBV20-1, with 9 bases that match TRBD2. Trimming at V came to 0 bases and at J to 4 bases, leaving 9 bases not matched to a gene. The CDR3 contains 16 residues. Germline V lookup: CDR1 DFQATT, CDR2 SNEGSKA (reference sequence).

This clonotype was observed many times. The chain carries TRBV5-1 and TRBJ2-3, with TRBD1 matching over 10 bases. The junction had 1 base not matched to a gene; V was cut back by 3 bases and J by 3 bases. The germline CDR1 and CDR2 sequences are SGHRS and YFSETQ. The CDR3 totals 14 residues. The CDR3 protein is CASSWGQGTDTQYF. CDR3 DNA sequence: TGCGCCAGCAGCTGGGGACAGGGGACAGATACGCAGTATTTT.

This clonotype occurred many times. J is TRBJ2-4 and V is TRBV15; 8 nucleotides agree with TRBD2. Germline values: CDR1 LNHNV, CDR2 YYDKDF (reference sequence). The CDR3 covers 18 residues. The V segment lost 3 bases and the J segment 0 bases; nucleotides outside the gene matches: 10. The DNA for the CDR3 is TGTGCCACCAGCAGGACGGGGGCGGGGGGTCAAGCCAAAAACATTCAGTACTTC. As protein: CATSRTGAGGQAKNIQYF. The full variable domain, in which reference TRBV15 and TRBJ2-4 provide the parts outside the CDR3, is DAMVIQNPRYQVTQFGKPVTLSCSQTLNHNVMYWYQQKSSQAPKLLFHYYDKDFNNEADTPDNFQSRRPNTSFCFLDIRSPGLGDTAMYLCATSRTGAGGQAKNIQYFGAGTRLSVL.

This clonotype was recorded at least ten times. CDR3 protein: CASSFVDTEAFF. The CDR3 region has the DNA TGTGCCAGCAGCTTTGTAGACACTGAAGCTTTCTTT. The chain uses TRBV7-9 and TRBJ1-1; no definite D call. Between the trimmed V and J ends, which lost 3 bases and 3 bases, there was a span of 5 bases. The CDR3 spans 12 residues. Germline V gene sequence: CDR1 SEHNR, CDR2 FQNEAQ (reference sequence).

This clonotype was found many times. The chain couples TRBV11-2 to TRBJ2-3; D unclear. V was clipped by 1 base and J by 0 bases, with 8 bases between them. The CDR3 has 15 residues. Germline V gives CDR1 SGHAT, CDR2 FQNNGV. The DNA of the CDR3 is TGTGCCAGCAGCTTAGCGAGCTCTAGCACAGATACGCAGTATTTT. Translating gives CASSLASSSTDTQYF.

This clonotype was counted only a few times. As DNA, the CDR3 is TGCAGTGCTGCGACAGGGTCTTCCTACGAGCAGTACTTC. Its translation is CSAATGSSYEQYF. The chain has TRBV20-1 and TRBJ2-7; 7 bases align to TRBD1. The CDR3 runs to 13 residues. Germline assignment: CDR1 DFQATT and CDR2 SNEGSKA (reference sequence). Unmatched junction bases numbered 5, after V lost 5 bases and J lost 1 base.

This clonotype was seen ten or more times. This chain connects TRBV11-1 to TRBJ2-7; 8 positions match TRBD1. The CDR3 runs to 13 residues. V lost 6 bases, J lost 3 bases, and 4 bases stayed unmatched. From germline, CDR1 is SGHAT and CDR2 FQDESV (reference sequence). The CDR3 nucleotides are TGTGCCAGCAGGCGACAGGGGAACTACGAGCAGTACTTC. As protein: CASRRQGNYEQYF.

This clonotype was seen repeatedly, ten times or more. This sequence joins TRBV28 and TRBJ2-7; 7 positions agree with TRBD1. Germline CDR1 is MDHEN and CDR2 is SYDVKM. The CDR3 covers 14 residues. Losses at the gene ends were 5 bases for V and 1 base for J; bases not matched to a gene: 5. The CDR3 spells CASSHQGVSYEQYF. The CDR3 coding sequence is TGTGCCAGCAGTCACCAGGGGGTGTCCTACGAGCAGTACTTC. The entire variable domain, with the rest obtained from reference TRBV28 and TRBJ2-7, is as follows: DVKVTQSSRYLVKRTGEKVFLECVQDMDHENMFWYRQDPGLGLRLIYFSYDVKMKEKGDIPEGYSVSREKKERFSLILESASTNQTSMYLCASSHQGVSYEQYFGPGTRLTVT.

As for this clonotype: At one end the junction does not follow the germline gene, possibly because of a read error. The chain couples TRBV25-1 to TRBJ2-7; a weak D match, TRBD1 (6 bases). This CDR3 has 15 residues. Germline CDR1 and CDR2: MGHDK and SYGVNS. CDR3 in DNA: TGTGCCAGCAGCGAATTAGAGGACAGCTACTACGCGCAGTACTTC. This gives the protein CASSELEDSYYAQYF.

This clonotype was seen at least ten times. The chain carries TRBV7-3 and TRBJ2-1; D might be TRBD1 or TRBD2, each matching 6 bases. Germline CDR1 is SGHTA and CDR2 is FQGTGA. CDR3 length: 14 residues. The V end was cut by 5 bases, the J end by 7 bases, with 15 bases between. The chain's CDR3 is CASSLGGLGNEQFF. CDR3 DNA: TGTGCCAGCAGCCTGGGGGGCCTTGGGAATGAGCAGTTCTTC.

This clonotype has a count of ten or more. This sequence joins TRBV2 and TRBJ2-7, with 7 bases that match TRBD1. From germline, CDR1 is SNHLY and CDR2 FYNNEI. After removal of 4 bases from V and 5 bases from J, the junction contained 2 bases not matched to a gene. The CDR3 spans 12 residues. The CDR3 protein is CASSGQGNEQYF. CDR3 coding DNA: TGTGCCAGCAGTGGACAGGGAAACGAGCAGTACTTC.

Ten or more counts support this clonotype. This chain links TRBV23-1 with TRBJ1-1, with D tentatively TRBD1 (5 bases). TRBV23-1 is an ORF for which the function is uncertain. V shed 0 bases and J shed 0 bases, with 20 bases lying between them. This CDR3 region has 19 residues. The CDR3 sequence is CASSQSPGANRRVNTEAFF. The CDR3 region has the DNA TGCGCCAGCAGTCAATCGCCGGGAGCAAACAGGAGGGTGAACACTGAAGCTTTCTTT.

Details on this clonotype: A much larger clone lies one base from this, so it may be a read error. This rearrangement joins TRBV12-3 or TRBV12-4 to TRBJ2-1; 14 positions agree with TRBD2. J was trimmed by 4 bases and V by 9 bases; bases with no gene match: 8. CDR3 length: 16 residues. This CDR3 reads CASSGTSGGGYNEQFF. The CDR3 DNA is TGTGCCAGTTCCGGGACTAGCGGGGGAGGTTACAATGAGCAGTTCTTC.

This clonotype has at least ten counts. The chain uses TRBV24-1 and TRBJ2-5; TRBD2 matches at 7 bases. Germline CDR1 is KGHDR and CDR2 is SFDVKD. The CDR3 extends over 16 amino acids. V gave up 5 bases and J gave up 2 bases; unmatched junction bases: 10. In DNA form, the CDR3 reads TGTGCCACCAGTGGGGGTAAGCGGGAACTTCAAGAGACCCAGTACTTC. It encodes CATSGGKRELQETQYF.